The 19 T cell receptor beta chains reported below all come from one sample, sequenced in a study of blood T cell repertoires in COVID-19. Method: immunoSEQ multiplex PCR; TCRdb's copy keeps in-frame clones and lacks some. The sample has some 97,000 clones; around nine tenths are singletons. The specimen sequenced was peripheral blood. The receptors here all came from a man between 60 and 70 years old with acute or convalescent COVID-19.

The V call is TRBV18, the J call TRBJ2-3, with D possibly matching TRBD2 (5 bases). Germline V CDR1 and CDR2: KGHSH, LQKENI. V lost 0 bases and J lost 5, with 9 bases in between. This CDR3 is built from 14 residues. The CDR3 DNA is TGTGCCAGCTCACCACCCGGGGTCGGAGATACGCAGTATTTT. Protein: CASSPPGVGDTQYF.

The rearrangement joins TRBV18 to TRBJ2-1; a weak D match, TRBD1 (6 bases). The germline V gene has CDR1 KGHSH and CDR2 LQKENI. V was shortened by 0 bases and J by 9 bases, with 15 bases between the two germline ends. This CDR3 is 15 amino acids long. The CDR3 DNA reads TGTGCCAGCTCACCACCGAGCCCACAGGGAGCTGAGCAGTTCTTC. It translates to CASSPPSPQGAEQFF. The whole variable domain, remainder taken from reference TRBV18 and TRBJ2-1, is NAGVMQNPRHLVRRRGQEARLRCSPMKGHSHVYWYRQLPEEGLKFMVYLQKENIIDESGMPKERFSAEFPKEGPSILRIQQVVRGDSAAYFCASSPPSPQGAEQFFGPGTRLTVL.

The chain recombines TRBV4-1 with TRBJ1-6; 8 bases line up with TRBD1. The CDR3 runs 20 residues. Germline values: CDR1 MGHRA, CDR2 YSYEKL. Trimming at V came to 1 base and at J to 0 bases, leaving 11 bases not matched to a gene. CDR3 coding DNA: TGCGCCAGCAGCCAAGTCGGAGGGACAGGACAAAGCTCCTATAATTCACCCCTCCACTTT. This codes for CASSQVGGTGQSSYNSPLHF.

The genes are TRBV2 and TRBJ1-5; 7 bases align to TRBD1. The CDR3 runs to 15 residues. The V gene end was trimmed by 8 bases and the J gene end by 7 bases; junction bases not matched to a gene: 14. The germline CDR1 and CDR2 sequences are SNHLY and FYNNEI. CDR3 amino acids: CASRQGGGVTQPQHF. The CDR3 region has the DNA TGTGCCAGCCGTCAGGGGGGCGGGGTTACCCAGCCCCAGCATTTT.

This clone appeared once. The V gene is TRBV12-3 or TRBV12-4, the J gene TRBJ1-2; tentatively, D is TRBD1 (5 bases). The CDR3 length is 13 residues. V gave up 5 bases and J gave up 7 bases, with 14 bases separating them. The CDR3 sequence is CASSDSVHSGYTF. CDR3 DNA: TGTGCCAGCAGTGACAGTGTTCATAGTGGCTACACCTTC.

The V and J genes are TRBV3-1 (or the pseudogene TRBV3-2) and TRBJ2-3; 13 bases map to TRBD2. The CDR3 totals 15 residues. The germline CDR1 and CDR2 sequences are LGHDT and YNNKEL (reference sequence). V lost 4 bases and J lost 5; bases outside the gene matches: 3. CDR3: CASSPTSGGRDTQYF. In DNA form, the CDR3 reads TGTGCCAGCAGCCCGACTAGCGGGGGGAGAGATACGCAGTATTTT.

The genes are TRBV2 and TRBJ1-5, with no clear D. CDR3 length equals 14 residues. Trimming cost V 7 bases and J 7 bases, with 17 bases left between them. Germline V gene data show CDR1 as SNHLY and CDR2 as FYNNEI. The DNA for the CDR3 is TGTGCCAGCATCCTCGACGGGCCGGGGCAGCCCCAGCATTTT. Translating gives CASILDGPGQPQHF. Complete variable domain (other parts from reference TRBV2 and TRBJ1-5): EPEVTQTPSHQVTQMGQEVILRCVPISNHLYFYWYRQILGQKVEFLVSFYNNEISEKSEIFDDQFSVERPDGSNFTLKIRSTKLEDSAMYFCASILDGPGQPQHFGDGTRLSIL.

The chain carries TRBV29-1 and TRBJ2-5, with TRBD1 matching over 12 bases. J gave up 6 bases and V 3 bases, and 2 bases lay outside the gene matches. This CDR3 is 13 amino acids long. CDR1 and CDR2 from the germline V gene are SQVTM and ANQGSEA. The CDR3 region has the DNA TGCAGCGTTGAGGGACAGGGGGCGAAGACCCAGTACTTC. Protein product: CSVEGQGAKTQYF.

CDR3 nucleotides: TGTGCCAGCAGCCCGCTCCGGGACAATCCTGAAGCTTTCTTT. This gives the protein CASSPLRDNPEAFF. The chain joins TRBV14 to TRBJ1-1, with D possibly being TRBD1 (6 bases). Germline loops: CDR1 SGHDN, CDR2 FVKESK. V lost 4 bases and J 6 bases, leaving 15 bases between the germline ends. The CDR3 covers 14 residues.

V usage is TRBV7-2 and J usage is TRBJ1-6, with 10 bases matching TRBD1. CDR3 length: 19 amino acids. CDR1 and CDR2 (germline): SGHTA, FQGNSA. V lost 5 bases and J lost 2; bases outside the gene matches: 12. CDR3: CASSPRRLGQGTYNSPLHF. CDR3 nucleotide sequence: TGTGCCAGCAGCCCCCGAAGGTTGGGACAGGGGACCTATAATTCACCCCTCCACTTT.

This chain uses TRBV5-6 with TRBJ1-2, with TRBD1 matching over 7 bases. CDR1 and CDR2 (germline): SGHDT, YYEEEE. The CDR3 sequence is 14 residues long. V shed 5 bases, J shed 4 bases, and the junction held 8 bases outside the gene matches. The DNA of the CDR3 is TGTGCCAGCAGTCCCGTACGACAGGGCTATGGCTACACCTTC. This gives the protein CASSPVRQGYGYTF. The variable domain in full, completed from reference TRBV5-6 and TRBJ1-2, reads DAGVTQSPTHLIKTRGQQVTLRCSPKSGHDTVSWYQQALGQGPQFIFQYYEEEERQRGNFPDRFSGHQFPNYSSELNVNALLLGDSALYLCASSPVRQGYGYTFGSGTRLTVV.

This chain connects TRBV7-2 to TRBJ1-2; no definite D call. V dropped 6 bases and J dropped 4 bases, with 15 bases sitting between them. Germline-derived CDR1 and CDR2 are SGHTA and FQGNSA. CDR3 size: 14 residues. The CDR3 region is CASSPSKSRYGYTF. In DNA, the CDR3 is TGTGCCAGCAGTCCCAGTAAGTCCCGCTATGGCTACACCTTC.

The sample holds one count of this clone. V gene TRBV11-2 combines with J gene TRBJ1-1; no clear D. Deletions cut 1 base from V and 4 bases from J, with 10 bases between. The germline CDR1 and CDR2 sequences are SGHAT and FQNNGV. The CDR3 is made up of 14 amino acids. Written as DNA, the CDR3 is TGTGCCAGCAGCTTAGGTCAAGCTACCACTGAAGCTTTCTTT. This gives the protein CASSLGQATTEAFF.

The V gene is TRBV5-1, the J gene TRBJ2-1; 9 nucleotides line up with TRBD2. The length of the CDR3 is 15 residues. Germline CDR1 is SGHRS and CDR2 is YFSETQ. V lost 0 bases to trimming and J lost 13 bases; unmatched junction nucleotides: 11. The CDR3 sequence: CASSLGGGAIDEQFF. CDR3 DNA: TGCGCCAGCAGCTTGGGCGGGGGGGCCATAGACGAACAGTTCTTC.

The chain links TRBV7-9 to TRBJ1-1; D possibly corresponds to TRBD1 (5 bases). Germline V gene lookup returns CDR1 SEHNR and CDR2 FQNEAQ (reference sequence). The CDR3 is 14 residues long. The V end lost 5 bases, the J end lost 11 bases, and 21 bases lay between the germline ends. The CDR3 nucleotides read TGTGCCAGCAGCCCTAAACATGGGGGGTTGGTGGCTTTCTTT. Translated: CASSPKHGGLVAFF.

The rearrangement links TRBV28 to TRBJ1-2; TRBD1 aligns across 7 bases. Germline assignment: CDR1 MDHEN and CDR2 SYDVKM. Trimming cost V 7 bases and J 8 bases; bases outside gene matches: 10. The length of the CDR3 is 13 residues. Here the CDR3 DNA reads TGTGCCAGCACCCGACAGGGAATCTCCGGCTACACCTTC. Amino acids: CASTRQGISGYTF.

V and J are TRBV5-6 and TRBJ2-7; possible D gene TRBD2, 7 bases. The CDR3 covers 14 residues. Germline CDR1 is SGHDT and CDR2 is YYEEEE. The ends were cut back, 2 bases at V and 0 bases at J, with 9 bases in the middle. CDR3 DNA: TGTGCCAGCAGCTTCGGGGGGCTCTCCTACGAGCAGTACGTC. Protein: CASSFGGLSYEQYV.

The chain couples TRBV6-5 to TRBJ2-1, with TRBD2 identical over 10 bases. This CDR3 contains 14 residues. Per germline, CDR1 MNHEY and CDR2 SVGAGI. Trimming cost V 8 bases and J 7 bases; bases outside gene matches: 8. The CDR3 DNA sequence: TGTGCCAGCGCTCCCCCGGGACTAGCGAATGAGCAGTTCTTC. Its translation is CASAPPGLANEQFF.

The rearrangement joins TRBV7-9 to TRBJ1-3; D is undetermined. V was pared by 4 bases and J by 4 bases, with 20 bases between. The germline V gene has CDR1 SEHNR and CDR2 FQNEAQ (reference sequence). The CDR3 runs to 17 residues. CDR3 coding DNA: TGTGCCAGCAGCTATCTTGGCGGGAGGCTTGGCGGAAACACCATATATTTT. The encoded protein is CASSYLGGRLGGNTIYF.